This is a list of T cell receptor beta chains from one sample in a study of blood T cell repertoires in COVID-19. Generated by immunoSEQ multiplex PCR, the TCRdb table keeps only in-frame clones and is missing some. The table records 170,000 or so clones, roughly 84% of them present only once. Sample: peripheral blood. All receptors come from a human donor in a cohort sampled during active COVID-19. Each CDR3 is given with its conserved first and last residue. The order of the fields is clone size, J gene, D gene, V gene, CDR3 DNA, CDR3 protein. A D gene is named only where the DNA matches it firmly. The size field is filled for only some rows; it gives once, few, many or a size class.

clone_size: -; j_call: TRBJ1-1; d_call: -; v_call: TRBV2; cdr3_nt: TGTGCCAGCAGCAGACAGGAGTCGTGGGCTTTCTTT; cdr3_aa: CASSRQESWAFF
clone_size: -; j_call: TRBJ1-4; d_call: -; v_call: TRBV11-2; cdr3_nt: TGTGCCAGCAGCTTGGGGACAAATGAAAAACTGTTTTTT; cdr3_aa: CASSLGTNEKLFF
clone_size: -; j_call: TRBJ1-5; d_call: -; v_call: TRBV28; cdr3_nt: TGTGCCAGCAGTTTATCAGGAGACGGCCCCAAAGGGGCCCAGCATTTT; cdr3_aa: CASSLSGDGPKGAQHF
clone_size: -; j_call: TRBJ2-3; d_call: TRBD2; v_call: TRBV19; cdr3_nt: TGTGCCAGTAGTATTTTTAGCGGGAACCCGAGCACAGATACGCAGTATTTT; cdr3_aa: CASSIFSGNPSTDTQYF
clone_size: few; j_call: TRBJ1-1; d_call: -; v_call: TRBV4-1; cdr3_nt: TGCGCCAGCAGCCAAGGAGGGATGAACACTGAAGCTTTCTTT; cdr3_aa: CASSQGGMNTEAFF
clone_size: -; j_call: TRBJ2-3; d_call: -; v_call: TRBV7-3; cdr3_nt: TGTGCCAGCAGCTTAAAAGGGGCCTTTGATACGCAGTATTTT; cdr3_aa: CASSLKGAFDTQYF
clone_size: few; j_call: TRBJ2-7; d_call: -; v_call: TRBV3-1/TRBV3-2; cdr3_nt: TGTGCCAGCAGTCTACAGGGCACCGAGCAGTACTTC; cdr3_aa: CASSLQGTEQYF
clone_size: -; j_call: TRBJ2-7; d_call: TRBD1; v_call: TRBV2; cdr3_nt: TGTGCCAGCAGTCCACCGGGACAGGGGGTGAACGAGCAGTACTTC; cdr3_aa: CASSPPGQGVNEQYF
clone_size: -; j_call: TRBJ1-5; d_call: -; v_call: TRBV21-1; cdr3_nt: TGTGCCAGCAGCGCAATGGACAGGGAGGGCAATCAGCCCCAGCATTTT; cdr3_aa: CASSAMDREGNQPQHF
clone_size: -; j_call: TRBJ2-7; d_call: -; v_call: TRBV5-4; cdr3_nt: TGTGCCAGCAGCTTGCCGCTAGGACAGACCTACGAGCAGTACTTC; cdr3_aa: CASSLPLGQTYEQYF
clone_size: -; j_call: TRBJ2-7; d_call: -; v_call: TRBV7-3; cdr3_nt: TGTGCCAGCAGCTTAACGGGCGGGGACCTCGAGCAGTACTTC; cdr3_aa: CASSLTGGDLEQYF
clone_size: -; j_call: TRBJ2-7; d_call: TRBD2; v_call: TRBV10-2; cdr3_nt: TGCGCCAGCAGTGTACTAGCGGGAGGATCCTACGAGCAGTACTTC; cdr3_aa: CASSVLAGGSYEQYF
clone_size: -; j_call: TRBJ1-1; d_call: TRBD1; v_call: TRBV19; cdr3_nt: TGTGCCAGCAAGGGGGCCGGGAGCACTGAAGCTTTCTTT; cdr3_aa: CASKGAGSTEAFF
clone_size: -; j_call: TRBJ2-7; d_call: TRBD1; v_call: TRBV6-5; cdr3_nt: TGTGCCAGCAGTACAGGACAGGGGAGCCCCTACGAGCAGTACTTC; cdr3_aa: CASSTGQGSPYEQYF
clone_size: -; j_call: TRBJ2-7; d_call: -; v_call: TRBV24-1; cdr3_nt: TGTGCCACCAGTGATTCCGACAGTTCCTCCTACGAGCAGTACTTC; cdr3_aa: CATSDSDSSSYEQYF
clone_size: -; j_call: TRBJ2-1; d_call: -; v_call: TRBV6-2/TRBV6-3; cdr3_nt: TGTGCCAGCAGTTCACTCGAATACTACAATGAGCAGTTCTTC; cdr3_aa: CASSSLEYYNEQFF
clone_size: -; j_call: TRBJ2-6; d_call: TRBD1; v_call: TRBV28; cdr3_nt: TGTGCCAGCACCCTCCCTGACCGGGACAGGGGGCTCGCTGGGGCCAACGTCCTGACTTTC; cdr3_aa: CASTLPDRDRGLAGANVLTF
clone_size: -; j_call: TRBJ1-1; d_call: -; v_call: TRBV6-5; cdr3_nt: TGTGCCAGCAGCCACGGACAGAACACTGAAGCTTTCTTT; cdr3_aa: CASSHGQNTEAFF
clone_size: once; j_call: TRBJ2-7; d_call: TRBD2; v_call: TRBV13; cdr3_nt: TGTGCCAGCAGCTTACAAAGCGGGGGCAGCTCCTACGAGCAGTACTTC; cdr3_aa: CASSLQSGGSSYEQYF
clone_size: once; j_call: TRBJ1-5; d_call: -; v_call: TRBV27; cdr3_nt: TGTGCCAGCAGAACTACAGGGAATCGGGTTCAGCCCCAGCATTTT; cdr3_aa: CASRTTGNRVQPQHF
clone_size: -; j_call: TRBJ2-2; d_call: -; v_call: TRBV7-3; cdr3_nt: TGTGCCAGCAGCTTATTCCAAGCCCTAAGCACCGGGGAGCTGTTTTTT; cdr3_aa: CASSLFQALSTGELFF
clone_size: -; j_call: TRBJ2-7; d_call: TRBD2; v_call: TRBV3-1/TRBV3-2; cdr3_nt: TGTGCCAGCAGCCTAGCCGGGACTAAACCCCACGAGCAGTACTTC; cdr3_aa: CASSLAGTKPHEQYF
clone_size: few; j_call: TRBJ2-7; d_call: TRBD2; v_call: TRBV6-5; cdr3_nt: TGTGCCAGCAGTTACTCGACTAGCGGCTCCTACGAGCAGTACTTC; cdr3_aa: CASSYSTSGSYEQYF
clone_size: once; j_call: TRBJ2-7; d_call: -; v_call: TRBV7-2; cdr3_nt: TGTGCCAGCAGCTTAAAGAGGGCCGCAGGCGAGCAGTACTTC; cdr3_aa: CASSLKRAAGEQYF
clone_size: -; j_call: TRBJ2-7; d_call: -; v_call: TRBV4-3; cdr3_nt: TGCGCCAGCAGCCAAGGGGCTATATCCCTGATCAGCGAGCAGTACTTC; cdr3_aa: CASSQGAISLISEQYF
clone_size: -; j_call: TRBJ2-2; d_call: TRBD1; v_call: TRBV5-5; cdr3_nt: TGTGCCAGCAGCTTAATGGGACAGGGGTGGACCGGGGAGCTGTTTTTT; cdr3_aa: CASSLMGQGWTGELFF
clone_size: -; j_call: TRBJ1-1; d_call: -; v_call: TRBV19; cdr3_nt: TGTGCCAGTAGTGACCCTCCTTATCGGGGGAACACTGAAGCTTTCTTT; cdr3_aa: CASSDPPYRGNTEAFF
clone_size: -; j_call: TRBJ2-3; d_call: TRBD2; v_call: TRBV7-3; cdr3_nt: TGTGCCAGCAGCCCCTCGGGTCGGGGGGGCTTCCCCGATACGCAGTATTTT; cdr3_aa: CASSPSGRGGFPDTQYF
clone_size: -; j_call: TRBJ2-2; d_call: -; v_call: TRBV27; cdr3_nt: TGTGCCAGCAGTTTAATCGGCACCGGGGAGCTGTTTTTT; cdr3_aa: CASSLIGTGELFF
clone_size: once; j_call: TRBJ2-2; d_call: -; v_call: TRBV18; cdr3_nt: TGTGCCAGCTCACCTAGGGCCAGGGGGAACACCGGGGAGCTGTTTTTT; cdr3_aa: CASSPRARGNTGELFF
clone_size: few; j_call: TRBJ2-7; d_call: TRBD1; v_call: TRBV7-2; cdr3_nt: TGTGCCAGCAGCCCGCTGGACAGGGCCACCTACGAGCAGTACTTC; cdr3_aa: CASSPLDRATYEQYF
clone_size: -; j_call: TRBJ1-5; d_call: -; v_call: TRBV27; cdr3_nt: TGTGCCAGCAGTCTCGTTGGAGGCAATCAGCCCCAGCATTTT; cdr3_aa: CASSLVGGNQPQHF
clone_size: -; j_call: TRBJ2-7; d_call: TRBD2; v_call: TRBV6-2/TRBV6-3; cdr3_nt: TGTGCCAGCAGTACCCCGGGGGGCGAGCAGTACTTC; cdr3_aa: CASSTPGGEQYF
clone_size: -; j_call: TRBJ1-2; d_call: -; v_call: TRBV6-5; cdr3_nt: TGTGCCAGCAGTTACTCGACACGCGATGGCTACACCTTC; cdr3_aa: CASSYSTRDGYTF
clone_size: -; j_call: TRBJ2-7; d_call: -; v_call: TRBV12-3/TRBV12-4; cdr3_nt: TGTGCCAGCAGTTTTGGAGGGGAGCAGTACTTC; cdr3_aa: CASSFGGEQYF
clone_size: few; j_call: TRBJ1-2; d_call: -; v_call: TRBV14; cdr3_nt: TGTGCCAGCAGGGCGGGGGACTATGGCTACACCTTC; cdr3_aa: CASRAGDYGYTF
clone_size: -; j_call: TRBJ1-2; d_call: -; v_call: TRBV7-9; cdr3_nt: TGTGCCAGCAGCTTAGAGGCGGGAAGGTCTAACTATGGCTACACCTTC; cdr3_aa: CASSLEAGRSNYGYTF
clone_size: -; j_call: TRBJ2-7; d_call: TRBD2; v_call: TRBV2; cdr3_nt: TGTGCCAGCAGACGAGGACGGGGAGGGACCTACGAGCAGTACTTC; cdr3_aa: CASRRGRGGTYEQYF
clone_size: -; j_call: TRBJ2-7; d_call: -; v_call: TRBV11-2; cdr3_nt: TGTGCCAGCAGCTTATATGCACAGTTCTACGAGCAGTACTTC; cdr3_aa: CASSLYAQFYEQYF
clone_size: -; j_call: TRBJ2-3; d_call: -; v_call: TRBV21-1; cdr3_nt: TGTGCCAGCAGCAAGGAACCGCGGGGAATCGGGGATACGCAGTATTTT; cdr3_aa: CASSKEPRGIGDTQYF
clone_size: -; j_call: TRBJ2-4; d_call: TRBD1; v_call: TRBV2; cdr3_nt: TGTGCCAGCAGTGGACAGGGCTCACTAGCCAAAAACATTCAGTACTTC; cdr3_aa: CASSGQGSLAKNIQYF
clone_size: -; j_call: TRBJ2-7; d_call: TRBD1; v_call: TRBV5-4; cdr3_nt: TGTGCCAGCAGCCCGACAGGGACAGACAGCCACGAGCAGTACTTC; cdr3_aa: CASSPTGTDSHEQYF
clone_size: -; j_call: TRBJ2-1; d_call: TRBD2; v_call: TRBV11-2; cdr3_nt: TGTGCCAGCAGCTCCCTCCTAGCGGGGGCATACAATGAGCAGTTCTTC; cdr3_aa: CASSSLLAGAYNEQFF
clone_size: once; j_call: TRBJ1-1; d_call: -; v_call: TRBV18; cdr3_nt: TGTGCCAGCTCAGGGGGAGGAGGAGCTTTCTTT; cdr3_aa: CASSGGGGAFF
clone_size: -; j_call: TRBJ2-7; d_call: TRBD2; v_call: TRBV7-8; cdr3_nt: TGTGCCAGCAGCTTAGGGGAGACTAGCACCTACGAGCAGTACTTC; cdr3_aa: CASSLGETSTYEQYF
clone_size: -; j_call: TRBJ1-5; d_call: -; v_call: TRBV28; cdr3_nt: TGTGCCACCCGAGAGGGTCAGCCCCAGCATTTT; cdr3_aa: CATREGQPQHF
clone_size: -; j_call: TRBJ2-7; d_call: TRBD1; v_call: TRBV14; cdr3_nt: TGTGCCAGCAGCCTATTGACAGGGTCCGAGCAGTACTTC; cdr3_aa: CASSLLTGSEQYF
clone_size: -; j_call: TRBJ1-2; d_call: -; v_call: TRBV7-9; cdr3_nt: TGTGCCAGCAGCTTAGAACAGTTCTATGGCTACACCTTC; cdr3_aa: CASSLEQFYGYTF
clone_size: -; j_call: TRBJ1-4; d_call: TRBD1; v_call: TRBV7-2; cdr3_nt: TGTGCCAGCAGCTTGGACAGGTCGAGTGAAAAACTGTTTTTT; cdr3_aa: CASSLDRSSEKLFF